The table lists the clone carrying this T cell receptor (beta chain) with a few counts. The antigen is unknown. CDR3 length: 14 amino acids. The germline V gene encodes CDR1 SNHLY and CDR2 FYNNEI. The J segment lost 3 bases and the V segment lost 7 bases, leaving 4 bases of the junction unmatched. TCRdb reprocessed the 5' RACE reads via MiXCR and lists one record per CDR3 protein. Here the sample spans fewer than 100,000 distinct CDR3 sequences, about 6.5% being singletons. This specimen belongs to a study of early T cells in non-severe SARS-CoV-2 infection. The study's findings and limits: Anti-spike CD8 responses were favored in VDJdb matching, and private and CD4 specificities were missed.

The sample was whole blood. This TCR was sampled from an adult who was a healthcare worker with PCR-confirmed SARS-CoV-2 infection or an uninfected control (not recorded which). The V call is TRBV2, the J call TRBJ2-1, with 9 bases that match TRBD2. The CDR3 protein is CASTMTSGYNEQFF. In DNA, the CDR3 is TGTGCCAGCACCATGACTAGCGGCTACAATGAGCAGTTCTTC.